These T cell receptor beta chains were read from a single sample in a study of OX40 agonist ivuxolimab in advanced cancers. Sequenced by immunoSEQ multiplex PCR; TCRdb stores in-frame clones only, minus some. The data contain just over 90,000 clones, under 95% of them singletons. Sequencing used CD4+ or CD8+ T cells sorted from blood, obtained in a trial of the OX40 agonist ivuxolimab. These receptors all stem from an adult with an advanced solid tumor such as melanoma, head and neck, liver or kidney cancer. Both conserved end residues are part of each CDR3. The order of the fields is CDR3 DNA, CDR3 protein, V gene, J gene, D gene, clone size. The D gene is left open where the match is weak. Size is omitted from some rows. Given values are once, few, many or a class for expanded clones.

TGCGCCAGCAGCCAAGTAGGCGGGGACAATGAGCAGTTCTTC	CASSQVGGDNEQFF	TRBV4-1	TRBJ2-1	-	-
TGTGCCAGCAGCGTAAGCGGGAGGGAGACCACAGATACGCAGTATTTT	CASSVSGRETTDTQYF	TRBV7-9	TRBJ2-3	TRBD2	-
TGTGCCAGCAGCTCTAGGAGCTCCTACGAGCAGTACTTC	CASSSRSSYEQYF	TRBV5-6	TRBJ2-7	-	-
TGTGCCACCAGCCCCGAGGAGACGGTTCAGCCCCAGCATTTT	CATSPEETVQPQHF	TRBV15	TRBJ1-5	-	-
TGCGCCAGCAGCTTTACCTACACAGATACGCAGTATTTT	CASSFTYTDTQYF	TRBV5-1	TRBJ2-3	-	-
TGTGCCATCAGCCCCGGACAGACCTACGAGCAGTACTTC	CAISPGQTYEQYF	TRBV10-3	TRBJ2-7	-	-
TGTGCCAGCAGCTCGACAGGGGGTACCACAACCTACGAGCAGTACTTC	CASSSTGGTTTYEQYF	TRBV11-2	TRBJ2-7	TRBD1	-
TGTGCCAGCAGCTTGAAATATGTGACAGTCTTTGAGGAGAACACCATATATTTT	CASSLKYVTVFEENTIYF	TRBV11-2	TRBJ1-3	-	-
TGTGCCAGCAGACACACAGGGGAGGACTACAATGAGCAGTTCTTC	CASRHTGEDYNEQFF	TRBV6-1	TRBJ2-1	-	-
TGTGCCAGCAGCCTACGGGGGGGCAGCAATCAGCCCCAGCATTTT	CASSLRGGSNQPQHF	TRBV27	TRBJ1-5	-	-
TGTGCCAGCAGCTTAGGACCGGGACAGGGGGCCTACGAGCAGTACTTC	CASSLGPGQGAYEQYF	TRBV11-3	TRBJ2-7	TRBD1	-
TGTGCCAGCAGTTTCAAGCCGGCCCCCCTCCACTTT	CASSFKPAPLHF	TRBV28	TRBJ1-6	-	few
TGCGAAGTGGGGCCGACCCGAACTAATGAAAAACTGTTTTTT	CEVGPTRTNEKLFF	TRBV7-3	TRBJ1-4	-	-
TGTGCCAGTAGTACACGTTCGGCCAACGTCCTGACTTTC	CASSTRSANVLTF	TRBV19	TRBJ2-6	-	-
TGCGCCAGCAGCCAAGCAGGGGCGAACACTGAAGCTTTCTTT	CASSQAGANTEAFF	TRBV4-3	TRBJ1-1	-	-
TGTGCCAGCAGTTGCCTCCTTTCCCAGACTAGCGGGGAGTGTCTGGGCTCCTACAATGAGCAGTTCTTC	CASSCLLSQTSGECLGSYNEQFF	TRBV27	TRBJ2-1	TRBD2	-
TGTGCCATCTGGGGCCCGCTAGCGGGGACTGAGCAGTTCTTC	CAIWGPLAGTEQFF	TRBV10-3	TRBJ2-1	TRBD2	-
TGTGCCAGTAGTATAACTACAGATACGCAGTATTTT	CASSITTDTQYF	TRBV19	TRBJ2-3	-	-
TGTGCCAGCAGCGTAACAAAGGGGGGCCACTCCTACAATGAGCAGTTCTTC	CASSVTKGGHSYNEQFF	TRBV9	TRBJ2-1	-	-
TGTGCCAGCAGCTTAGACTACAGGGAGGGCTACACCTTC	CASSLDYREGYTF	TRBV7-2	TRBJ1-2	-	-
TGTGCCAGCAGCCTGTGGGACCGCCCAGATGAAAAACTGTTTTTT	CASSLWDRPDEKLFF	TRBV7-2	TRBJ1-4	-	-
TGTGCCAGCAGCTTAAACGGTCCCATCTACGAGCAGTACTTC	CASSLNGPIYEQYF	TRBV7-2	TRBJ2-7	-	-
TGTGCCAGCAGGAAAACTAGCGGGGTTCAAGAGACCCAGTACTTC	CASRKTSGVQETQYF	TRBV2	TRBJ2-5	TRBD2	-
TGTGCCAGCAGCTTAGCGGGGGCCGAGGCCTCCTACGAGCAGTACTTC	CASSLAGAEASYEQYF	TRBV13	TRBJ2-7	-	-
TGTGCCAGCAGCTCTAGGAACACCGGGGAGCTGTTTTTT	CASSSRNTGELFF	TRBV7-6	TRBJ2-2	-	-
TGCAGCGTTGAAGGGCGGAATTTGGGCATGAACACTGAAGCTTTCTTT	CSVEGRNLGMNTEAFF	TRBV29-1	TRBJ1-1	-	-
TGTGCCAGCAGCTTCCCGGGAGGTGGTGGTGAGCAGTTCTTC	CASSFPGGGGEQFF	TRBV5-8	TRBJ2-1	TRBD2	-
TGCAGCGGGAGCGGGAGAAGTGTAGATGAGCAGTTCTTC	CSGSGRSVDEQFF	TRBV29-1	TRBJ2-1	TRBD2	-
TGTGCCTGGAGTGTACTTTCCGGGGAGCTGTTTTTT	CAWSVLSGELFF	TRBV30	TRBJ2-2	-	-
TGCGCCAGCAGCCCCCGACAGGGAAGTTTCTCTGGAAACACCATATATTTT	CASSPRQGSFSGNTIYF	TRBV5-1	TRBJ1-3	TRBD1	-
TGTGCCTGTAGCGGTAGCCGCGGGACCGTTACAACAGATACGCAGTATTTT	CACSGSRGTVTTDTQYF	TRBV7-9	TRBJ2-3	-	-
TGTGCCTGGAGCGGACCCACCAGGGTAGGCACTGAAGCTTTCTTT	CAWSGPTRVGTEAFF	TRBV30	TRBJ1-1	-	-
TGTGCCAGCAACGGACTAGCGGGGGGGCTAACAGATACGCAGTATTTT	CASNGLAGGLTDTQYF	TRBV5-6	TRBJ2-3	TRBD2	-
TGCGCCAGCAGCCAAGATAGCAGGACTTCGGGGGGCTACACCTTC	CASSQDSRTSGGYTF	TRBV4-3	TRBJ1-2	-	-
TGTGCCAGCAGTTGGGACTCTTTCGGCGGGGAGCTGTTTTTT	CASSWDSFGGELFF	TRBV25-1	TRBJ2-2	-	-
TGTGCCAGCAGTTTTGGGGATAACACCGGGGAGCTGTTTTTT	CASSFGDNTGELFF	TRBV6-6	TRBJ2-2	-	-
TGTGCCAGCAGCCGAGACGGTTGGGATACCTACGAGCAGTACTTC	CASSRDGWDTYEQYF	TRBV5-6	TRBJ2-7	-	once
TGTGCCAGTAGTATACCCTTAGCGGGGAAGGAGACCCAGTACTTC	CASSIPLAGKETQYF	TRBV19	TRBJ2-5	TRBD2	-
TGCGCCAGCAGCCGAACAGGGACAGATACGCAGTATTTT	CASSRTGTDTQYF	TRBV4-3	TRBJ2-3	-	-
TGTGCCAGCAGACAGGGAATTATCTACGAGCAGTACTTC	CASRQGIIYEQYF	TRBV7-9	TRBJ2-7	-	-
TGTGCCAGCAGTCCGCTAGACAGGGGAGGTGAAAAACTGTTTTTT	CASSPLDRGGEKLFF	TRBV27	TRBJ1-4	TRBD1	-
TGTGCCAGCAGTTACAACGCTAACCATGGCTACACCTTC	CASSYNANHGYTF	TRBV27	TRBJ1-2	-	-
TGCGCCAGCAGCTTGGGGGGGAATTCACCCCTCCACTTT	CASSLGGNSPLHF	TRBV5-1	TRBJ1-6	-	-
TGTGCCACCAGCATAGGGTCCGTGAACAATGAGCAGTTCTTC	CATSIGSVNNEQFF	TRBV15	TRBJ2-1	-	-
TGCGCCAGCAGCCTCGACAGGGCCACCTACGAGCAGTACTTC	CASSLDRATYEQYF	TRBV5-1	TRBJ2-7	TRBD1	-
TGTGCCAGCAGTCCAGGGGGCGCGAACTATGGCTACACCTTC	CASSPGGANYGYTF	TRBV7-9	TRBJ1-2	TRBD1	-
TGTGCCTGGAGTGTACCCTTGGTGGAATACGAGCAGTACTTC	CAWSVPLVEYEQYF	TRBV30	TRBJ2-7	-	once
TGCGCCAGCAGTTCCGGAACTAGCTGGGGCAATGAGCAGTTCTTC	CASSSGTSWGNEQFF	TRBV5-1	TRBJ2-1	-	-
TGCGCCAGCAATTCGCCTAGCGGGAGGGCCAATGAGCAGTTCTTC	CASNSPSGRANEQFF	TRBV10-2	TRBJ2-1	TRBD2	-
TGTGCCTTCACGTGGCCGTCCCTGTACTATGGCTACACCTTC	CAFTWPSLYYGYTF	TRBV21-1	TRBJ1-2	-	-